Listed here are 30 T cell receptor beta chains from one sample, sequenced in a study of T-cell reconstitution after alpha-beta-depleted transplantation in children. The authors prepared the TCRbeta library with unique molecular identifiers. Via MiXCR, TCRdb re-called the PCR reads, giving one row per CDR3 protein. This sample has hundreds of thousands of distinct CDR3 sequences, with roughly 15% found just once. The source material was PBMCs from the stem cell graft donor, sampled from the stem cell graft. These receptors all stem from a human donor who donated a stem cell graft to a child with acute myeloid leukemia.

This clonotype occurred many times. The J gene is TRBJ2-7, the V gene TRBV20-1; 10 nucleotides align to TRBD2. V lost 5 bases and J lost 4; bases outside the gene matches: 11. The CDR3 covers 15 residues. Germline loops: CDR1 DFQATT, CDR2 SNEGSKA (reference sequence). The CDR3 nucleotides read TGCAGTGCTGATCTTGAGCGGGGGGGGTCTTACGAGCAGTACGTC. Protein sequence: CSADLERGGSYEQYV.

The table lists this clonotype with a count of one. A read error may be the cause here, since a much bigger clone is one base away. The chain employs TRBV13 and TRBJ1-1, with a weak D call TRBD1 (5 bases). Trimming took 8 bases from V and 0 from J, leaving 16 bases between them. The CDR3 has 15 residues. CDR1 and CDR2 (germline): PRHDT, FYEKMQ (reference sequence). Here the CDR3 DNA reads TGTGCCAGCGGTTCTAGCCCGGGGGTGAACACTGAAGCTTTCTTT. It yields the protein CASGSSPGVNTEAFF.

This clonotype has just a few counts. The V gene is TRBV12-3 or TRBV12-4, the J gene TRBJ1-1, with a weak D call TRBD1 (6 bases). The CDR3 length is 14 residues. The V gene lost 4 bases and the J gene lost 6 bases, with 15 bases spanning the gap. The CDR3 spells CASSYIAGAAEAFF. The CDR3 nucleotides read TGTGCCAGCAGTTACATCGCGGGGGCCGCTGAAGCTTTCTTT.

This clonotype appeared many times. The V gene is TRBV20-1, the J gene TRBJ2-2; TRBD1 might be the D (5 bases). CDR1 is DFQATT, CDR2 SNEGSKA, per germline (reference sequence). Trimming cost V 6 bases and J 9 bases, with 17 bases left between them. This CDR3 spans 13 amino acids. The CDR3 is CSARGRVRRELFF. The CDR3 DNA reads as TGCAGTGCAAGGGGTCGAGTTCGCCGGGAGCTGTTTTTT.

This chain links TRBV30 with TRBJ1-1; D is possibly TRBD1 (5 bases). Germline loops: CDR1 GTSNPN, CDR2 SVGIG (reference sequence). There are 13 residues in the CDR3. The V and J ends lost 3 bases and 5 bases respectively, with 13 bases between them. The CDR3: CAWRPSGGTEAFF. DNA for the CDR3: TGTGCCTGGAGGCCTTCGGGGGGGACTGAAGCTTTCTTT.

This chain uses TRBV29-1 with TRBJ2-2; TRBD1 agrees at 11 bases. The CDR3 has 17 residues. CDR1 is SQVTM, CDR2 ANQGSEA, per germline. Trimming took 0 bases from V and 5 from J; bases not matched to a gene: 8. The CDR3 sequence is CSVEDSGTGGGTGELFF. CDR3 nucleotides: TGCAGCGTTGAAGATTCGGGGACAGGGGGAGGTACCGGGGAGCTGTTTTTT.

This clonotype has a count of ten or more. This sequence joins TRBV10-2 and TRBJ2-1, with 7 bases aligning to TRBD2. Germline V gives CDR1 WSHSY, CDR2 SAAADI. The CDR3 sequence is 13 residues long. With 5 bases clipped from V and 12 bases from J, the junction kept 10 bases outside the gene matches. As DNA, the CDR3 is TGCGCCAGCAGTAGCGGGGCCTCTAGTGCGCAGTTCTTC. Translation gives CASSSGASSAQFF.

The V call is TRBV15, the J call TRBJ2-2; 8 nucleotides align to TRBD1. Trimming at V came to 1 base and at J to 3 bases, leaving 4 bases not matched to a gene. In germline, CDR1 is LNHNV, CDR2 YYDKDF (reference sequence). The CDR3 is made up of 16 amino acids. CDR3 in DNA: TGTGCCACCAGCAGAGGGACAGGGAGAGACACCGGGGAGCTGTTTTTT. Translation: CATSRGTGRDTGELFF.

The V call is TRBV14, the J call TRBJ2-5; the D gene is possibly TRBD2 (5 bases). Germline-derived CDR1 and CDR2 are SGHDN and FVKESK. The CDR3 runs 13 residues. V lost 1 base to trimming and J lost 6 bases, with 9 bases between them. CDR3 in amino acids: CASSQGTVKTQYF. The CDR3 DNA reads TGTGCCAGCAGCCAAGGGACTGTTAAGACCCAGTACTTC.

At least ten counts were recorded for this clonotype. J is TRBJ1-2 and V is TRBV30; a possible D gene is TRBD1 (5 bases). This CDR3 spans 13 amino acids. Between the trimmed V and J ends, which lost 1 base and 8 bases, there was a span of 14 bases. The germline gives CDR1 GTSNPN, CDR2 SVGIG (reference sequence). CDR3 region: CAWSGGRVGGYTF. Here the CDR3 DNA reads TGTGCCTGGAGTGGGGGACGGGTCGGAGGCTACACCTTC.

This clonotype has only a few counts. The CDR3 spells CASSLGGPLSGANVLTF. CDR3 DNA sequence: TGTGCCAGCAGCTTAGGGGGCCCCCTCTCTGGGGCCAACGTCCTGACTTTC. The chain carries TRBV7-2 and TRBJ2-6; perhaps TRBD1 as D (5 bases). V was trimmed by 1 base and J by 0 bases, leaving 10 bases between them. There are 17 residues in the CDR3. The V gene's germline CDR1 is SGHTA and CDR2 FQGNSA.

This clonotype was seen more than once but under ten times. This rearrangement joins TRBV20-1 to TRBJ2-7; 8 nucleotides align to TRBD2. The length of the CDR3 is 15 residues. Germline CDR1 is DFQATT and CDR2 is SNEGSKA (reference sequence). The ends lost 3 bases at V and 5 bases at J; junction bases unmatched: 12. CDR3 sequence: CSASSPGGAYHEQYV. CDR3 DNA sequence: TGCAGTGCTAGTTCGCCCGGGGGGGCTTACCACGAGCAGTACGTC.

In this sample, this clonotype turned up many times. The CDR3 is CASKQGAGYTF. CDR3 coding DNA: TGTGCCAGCAAACAGGGGGCTGGCTACACCTTC. The chain couples TRBV7-2 to TRBJ1-2, with 9 bases that match TRBD1. The germline CDR1 and CDR2 sequences are SGHTA and FQGNSA. The V segment lost 7 bases and the J segment 7 bases; nucleotides outside the gene matches: 1. The CDR3 sequence is 11 residues long.

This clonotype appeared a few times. The CDR3 spells CASSLIPTYEQYF. CDR3 DNA: TGTGCCAGCAGCTTAATACCGACCTACGAGCAGTACTTC. The V gene is TRBV7-9, the J gene TRBJ2-7, with D unresolved. Germline lookup yields CDR1 SEHNR and CDR2 FQNEAQ (reference sequence). This CDR3 comprises 13 residues. Trimming cost V 2 bases and J 2 bases, with 7 bases left between them.

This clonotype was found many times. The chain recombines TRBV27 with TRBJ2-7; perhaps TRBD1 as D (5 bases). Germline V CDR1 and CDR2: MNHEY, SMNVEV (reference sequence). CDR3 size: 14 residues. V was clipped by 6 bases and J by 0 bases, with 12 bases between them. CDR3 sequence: CASRDTLSSYEQYF. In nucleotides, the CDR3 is TGTGCCAGCAGGGACACCTTAAGCTCCTACGAGCAGTACTTC.

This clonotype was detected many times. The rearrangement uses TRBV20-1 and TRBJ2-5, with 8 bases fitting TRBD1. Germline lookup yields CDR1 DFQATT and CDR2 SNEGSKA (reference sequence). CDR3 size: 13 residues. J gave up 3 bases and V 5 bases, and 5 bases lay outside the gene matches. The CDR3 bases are TGCAGTGCTGGACAGGGCGGAGAAGAGACCCAGTACTTC. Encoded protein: CSAGQGGEETQYF.

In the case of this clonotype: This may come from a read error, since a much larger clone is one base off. The CDR3 DNA follows: TGTGCCATCAGTGATCGGGACACCACTGAAGCTTTCTTT. Translating it yields CAISDRDTTEAFF. The genes are TRBV10-3 and TRBJ1-1; D may be TRBD1 (6 bases). Trimming took 3 bases from V and 4 from J, leaving 9 bases between them. The CDR3 loop spans 13 amino acids. Germline CDR1 is ENHRY and CDR2 is SYGVKD.

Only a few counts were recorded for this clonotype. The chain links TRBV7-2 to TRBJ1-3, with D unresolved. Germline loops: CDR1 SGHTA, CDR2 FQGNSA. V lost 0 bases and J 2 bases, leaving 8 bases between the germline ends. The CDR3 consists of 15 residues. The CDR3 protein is CASSLAFAAGNTIYF. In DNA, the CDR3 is TGTGCCAGCAGCTTAGCGTTCGCAGCTGGAAACACCATATATTTT.

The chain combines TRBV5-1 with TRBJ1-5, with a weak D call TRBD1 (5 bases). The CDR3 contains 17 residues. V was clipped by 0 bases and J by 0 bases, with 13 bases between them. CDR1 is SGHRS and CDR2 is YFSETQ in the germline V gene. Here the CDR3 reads CASSLGTGDLSNQPQHF. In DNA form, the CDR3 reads TGCGCCAGCAGCTTGGGTACAGGAGACCTTAGCAATCAGCCCCAGCATTTT.

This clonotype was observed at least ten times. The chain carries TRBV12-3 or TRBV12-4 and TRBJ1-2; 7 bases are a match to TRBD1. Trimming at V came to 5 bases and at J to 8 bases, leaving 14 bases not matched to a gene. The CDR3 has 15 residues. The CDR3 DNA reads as TGTGCCAGCAGTCTACAACCGGACAGGAAAGGAGGCTACACCTTC. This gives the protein CASSLQPDRKGGYTF.

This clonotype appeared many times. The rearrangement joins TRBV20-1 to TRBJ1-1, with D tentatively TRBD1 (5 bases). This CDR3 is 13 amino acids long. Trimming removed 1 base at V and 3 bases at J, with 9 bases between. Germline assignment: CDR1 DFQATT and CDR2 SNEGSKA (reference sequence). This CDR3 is CSARGGGDTEAFF. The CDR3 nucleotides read TGCAGTGCTAGAGGCGGAGGGGACACTGAAGCTTTCTTT.

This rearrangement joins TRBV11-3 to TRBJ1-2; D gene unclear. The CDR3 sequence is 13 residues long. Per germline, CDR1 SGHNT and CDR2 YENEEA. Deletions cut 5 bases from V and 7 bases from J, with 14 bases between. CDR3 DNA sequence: TGTGCCAGCAGCCCCGGTTTTGAGGGTGGCTACACCTTC. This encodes CASSPGFEGGYTF.

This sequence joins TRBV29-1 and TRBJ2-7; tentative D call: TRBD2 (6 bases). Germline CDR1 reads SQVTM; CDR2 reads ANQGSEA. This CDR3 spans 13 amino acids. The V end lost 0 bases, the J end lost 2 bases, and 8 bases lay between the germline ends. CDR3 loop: CSVEDRGTYEQYF. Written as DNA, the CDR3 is TGCAGCGTTGAAGATCGGGGGACCTACGAGCAGTACTTC.

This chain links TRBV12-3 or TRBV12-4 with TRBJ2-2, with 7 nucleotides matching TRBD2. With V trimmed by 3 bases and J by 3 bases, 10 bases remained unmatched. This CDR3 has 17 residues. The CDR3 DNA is TGTGCCAGCAGTTTCTTCGCGGGGGAAACACACACCGGGGAGCTGTTTTTT. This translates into CASSFFAGETHTGELFF.

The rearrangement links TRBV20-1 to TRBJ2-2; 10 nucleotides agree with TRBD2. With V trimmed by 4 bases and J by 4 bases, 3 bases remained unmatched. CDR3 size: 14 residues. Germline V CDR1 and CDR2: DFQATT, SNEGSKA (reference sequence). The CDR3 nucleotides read TGCAGTGCTAAGCGGGGGGGCCTCACCGGGGAGCTGTTTTTT. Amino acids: CSAKRGGLTGELFF.

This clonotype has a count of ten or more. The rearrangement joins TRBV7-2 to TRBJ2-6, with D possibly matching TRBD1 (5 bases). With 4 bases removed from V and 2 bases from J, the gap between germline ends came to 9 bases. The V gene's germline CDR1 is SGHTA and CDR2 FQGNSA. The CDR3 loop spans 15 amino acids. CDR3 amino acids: CASSSSGTGANVLTF. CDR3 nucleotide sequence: TGTGCCAGCAGCTCGTCAGGGACTGGGGCCAACGTCCTGACTTTC.

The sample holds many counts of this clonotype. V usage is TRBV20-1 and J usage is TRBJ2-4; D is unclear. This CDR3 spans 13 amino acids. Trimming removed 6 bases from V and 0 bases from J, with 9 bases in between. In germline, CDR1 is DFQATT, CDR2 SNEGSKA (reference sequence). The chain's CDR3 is CSAEKIAKNIQYF. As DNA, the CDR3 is TGCAGTGCCGAGAAGATAGCCAAAAACATTCAGTACTTC.

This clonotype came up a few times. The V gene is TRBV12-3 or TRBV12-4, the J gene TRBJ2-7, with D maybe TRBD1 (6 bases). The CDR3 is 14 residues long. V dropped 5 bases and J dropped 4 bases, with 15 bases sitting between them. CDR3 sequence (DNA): TGTGCCAGCAGTCTGGACAGAAAAACTTACGAGCAGTACGTC. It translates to CASSLDRKTYEQYV.

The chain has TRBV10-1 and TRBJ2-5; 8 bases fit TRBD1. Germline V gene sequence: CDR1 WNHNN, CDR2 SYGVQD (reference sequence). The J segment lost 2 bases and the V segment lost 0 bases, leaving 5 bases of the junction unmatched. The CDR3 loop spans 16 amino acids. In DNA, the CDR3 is TGCGCCAGCAGTGAGTCGGACAGGGAATCACAAGAGACCCAGTACTTC. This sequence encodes CASSESDRESQETQYF.

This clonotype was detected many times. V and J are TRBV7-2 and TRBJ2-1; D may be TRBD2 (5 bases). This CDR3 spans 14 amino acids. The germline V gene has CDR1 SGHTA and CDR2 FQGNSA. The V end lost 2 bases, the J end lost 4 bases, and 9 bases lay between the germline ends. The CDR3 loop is CASSLFEGYNEQFF. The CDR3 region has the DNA TGTGCCAGCAGCTTATTCGAGGGATACAATGAGCAGTTCTTC. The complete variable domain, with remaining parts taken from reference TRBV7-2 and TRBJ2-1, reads GAGVSQSPSNKVTEKGKDVELRCDPISGHTALYWYRQSLGQGLEFLIYFQGNSAPDKSGLPSDRFSAERTGGSVSTLTIQRTQQEDSAVYLCASSLFEGYNEQFFGPGTRLTVL.